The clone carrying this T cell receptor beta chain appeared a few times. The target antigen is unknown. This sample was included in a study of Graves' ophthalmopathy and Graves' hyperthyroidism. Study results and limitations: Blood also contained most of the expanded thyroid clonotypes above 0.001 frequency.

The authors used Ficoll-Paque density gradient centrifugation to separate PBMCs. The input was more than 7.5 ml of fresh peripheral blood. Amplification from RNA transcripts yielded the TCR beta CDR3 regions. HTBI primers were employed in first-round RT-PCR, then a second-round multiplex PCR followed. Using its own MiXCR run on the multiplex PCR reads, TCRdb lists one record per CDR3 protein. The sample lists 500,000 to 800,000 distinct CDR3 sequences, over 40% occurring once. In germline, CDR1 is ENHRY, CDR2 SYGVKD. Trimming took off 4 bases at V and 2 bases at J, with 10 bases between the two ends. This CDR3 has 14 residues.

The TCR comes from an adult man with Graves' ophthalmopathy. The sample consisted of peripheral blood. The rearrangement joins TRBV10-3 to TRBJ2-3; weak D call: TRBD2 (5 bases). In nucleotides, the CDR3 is TGTGCCATCAGTGCCCGAGCGGCCACAGATACGCAGTATTTT. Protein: CAISARAATDTQYF.